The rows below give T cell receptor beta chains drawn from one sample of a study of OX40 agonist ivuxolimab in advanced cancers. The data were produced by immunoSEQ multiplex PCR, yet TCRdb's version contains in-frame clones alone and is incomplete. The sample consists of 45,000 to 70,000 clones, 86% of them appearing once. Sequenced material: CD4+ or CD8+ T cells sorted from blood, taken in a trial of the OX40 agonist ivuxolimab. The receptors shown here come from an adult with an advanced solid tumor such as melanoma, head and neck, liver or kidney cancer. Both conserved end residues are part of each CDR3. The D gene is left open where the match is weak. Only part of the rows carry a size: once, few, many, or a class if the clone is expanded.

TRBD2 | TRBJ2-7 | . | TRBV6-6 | TGTGCCAGCAGTTACTCGTCGGGGGGGCCCTACGAGCAGTACTTC | CASSYSSGGPYEQYF
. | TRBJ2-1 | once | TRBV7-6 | TGTGCCAGCAGCTTAATGGCCAGTTCAGATGAGCAGTTCTTC | CASSLMASSDEQFF
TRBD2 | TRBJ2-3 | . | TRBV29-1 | TGCAGCGTGGCCAGAACGGGAGGGGGCACAGATACGCAGTATTTT | CSVARTGGGTDTQYF
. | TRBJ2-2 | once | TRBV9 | TGTGCCAGCACCCGAGGGGGGGGCGGGACCGGGGAGCTGTTTTTT | CASTRGGGGTGELFF
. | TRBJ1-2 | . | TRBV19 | TGTGCCAGTACCCCCGGGACTCCAGACAACTATGGCTACACCTTC | CASTPGTPDNYGYTF
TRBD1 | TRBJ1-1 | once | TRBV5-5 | TGTGCCAGCAGCTCCGACAGGGGGATACTGAACACTGAAGCTTTCTTT | CASSSDRGILNTEAFF
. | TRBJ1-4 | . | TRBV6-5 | TGTGCCAGCAGTGGCGGGGCCCCGGGGGGGGAAAAACTGTTTTTT | CASSGGAPGGEKLFF
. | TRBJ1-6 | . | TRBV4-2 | TGTGCCAGCAGCCAACTTTTAGCTAAAGGAGGGGATTATAATTCACCCCTCCACTTT | CASSQLLAKGGDYNSPLHF
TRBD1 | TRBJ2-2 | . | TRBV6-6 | TGTGCCAGCAGCTCCGGGACAGACACCGGGGAGCTGTTTTTT | CASSSGTDTGELFF
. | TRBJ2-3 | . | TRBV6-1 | TGTGCCACCCTGGGATCCTCCACAGATACGCAGTATTTT | CATLGSSTDTQYF
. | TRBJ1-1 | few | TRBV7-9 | TGTGCCAGCAGCACCCCGGGAATAAACACTGAAGCTTTCTTT | CASSTPGINTEAFF
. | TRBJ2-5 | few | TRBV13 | TGTGCCAGCAGCTTAGAAGAGACCCAGTACTTC | CASSLEETQYF
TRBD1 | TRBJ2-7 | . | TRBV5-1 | TGCGCCAGCAGCTTGGGTCTGGGACAGAACTACGAGCAGTACTTC | CASSLGLGQNYEQYF
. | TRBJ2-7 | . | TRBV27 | TGTGCCAGCAGTCCTACGCTTCAGCGGGAGCAGTACTTC | CASSPTLQREQYF
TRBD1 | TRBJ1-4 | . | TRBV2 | TGTGCCAGCAGCGCCCTGGGGCAGGGGGCGAGCGAAAAACTGTTTTTT | CASSALGQGASEKLFF
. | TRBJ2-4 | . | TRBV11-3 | TGTGCCAGCAGTTCTACTGTAATCCTAGCCAAAAACATTCAGTACTTC | CASSSTVILAKNIQYF
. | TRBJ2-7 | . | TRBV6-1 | TGTGCCAGCAGTGCCTCCTACGAGCAGTACTTC | CASSASYEQYF
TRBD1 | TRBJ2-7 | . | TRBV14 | TGTGCCAGCAGCCAAGGGACAGGGGCCTACGAGCAGTACTTC | CASSQGTGAYEQYF
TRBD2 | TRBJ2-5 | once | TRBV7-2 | TGTGCCAGCAGCTTAGCAGGGCGGGGGGAGACCCAGTACTTC | CASSLAGRGETQYF
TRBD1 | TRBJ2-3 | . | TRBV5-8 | TGTGCCAGCAGCTTGGGACAGGGCCTTGGCGGCACAGATACGCAGTATTTT | CASSLGQGLGGTDTQYF
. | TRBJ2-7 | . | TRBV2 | TGTGCCAGCGACGCCCAGGGTCGTACTTCCGAGCAGTACTTC | CASDAQGRTSEQYF
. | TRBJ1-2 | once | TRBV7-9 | TGTGCCAGCAGCGGGAGGGACAATAACTATGGCTACACCTTC | CASSGRDNNYGYTF
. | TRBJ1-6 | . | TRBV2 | TGTGCCAGCAGTGAATGGGGGGGAAGGTCACCCCTCCACTTT | CASSEWGGRSPLHF
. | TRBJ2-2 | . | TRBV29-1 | TGCAGCGTTAGAGGACATACGAACACCGGGGAGCTGTTTTTT | CSVRGHTNTGELFF
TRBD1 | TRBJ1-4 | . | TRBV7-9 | TGTGCCAGCAGCCGGCCTACAGGGGGCTTCGAAAAACTGTTTTTT | CASSRPTGGFEKLFF
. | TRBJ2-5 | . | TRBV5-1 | TGCGCCAGCAGCTTCAACCAAGAGACCCAGTACTTC | CASSFNQETQYF
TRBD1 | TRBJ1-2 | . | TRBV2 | TGTGCCAGCAGGGCAGGGGGGATTGGCTACACCTTC | CASRAGGIGYTF
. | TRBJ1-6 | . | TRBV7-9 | TGTGCCAGCAGCCAGCGGGAGGGAGGTTCACCCCTCCACTTT | CASSQREGGSPLHF
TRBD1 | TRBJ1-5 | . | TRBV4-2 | TGTGCCAGCAGCACCGGGACAGACAATCAGCCCCAGCATTTT | CASSTGTDNQPQHF
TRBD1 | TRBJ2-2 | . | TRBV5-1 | TGCGCCAGCAGCATAACAGGGGGCGTGAGCACCGGGGAGCTGTTTTTT | CASSITGGVSTGELFF
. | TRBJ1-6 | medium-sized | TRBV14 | TGTGCCAGCAGGCGGACAGCTCGCAGCTCCTATAATTCACCCCTCCACTTT | CASRRTARSSYNSPLHF
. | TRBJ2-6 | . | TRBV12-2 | TGTGCAAGTCGCTCTCCTCGAAGGACCTCTGGGGCCAACGTCCTGACTTTC | CASRSPRRTSGANVLTF
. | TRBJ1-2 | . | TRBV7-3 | TGTGCCAGCAGCTTACAGGGTTTAATTGGCTACACCTTC | CASSLQGLIGYTF
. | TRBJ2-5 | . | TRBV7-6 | TGTGCCAGCAGCTTAGCAGGGGAGCAAGAGACCCAGTACTTC | CASSLAGEQETQYF
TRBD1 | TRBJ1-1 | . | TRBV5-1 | TGCGCCAGCAGCTTGGGACAGGGGGCCCCTGAAGCTTTCTTT | CASSLGQGAPEAFF
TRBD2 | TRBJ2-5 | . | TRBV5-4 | TGTGCCAGCAGCCCATCGGGAGGGACGTGGGAGACCCAGTACTTC | CASSPSGGTWETQYF
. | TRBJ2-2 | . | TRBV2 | TGTGCCAGCCGACAGGAACCAGGGGCGGGGGAGCTGTTTTTT | CASRQEPGAGELFF
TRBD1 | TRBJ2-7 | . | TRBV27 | TGTGCCAGCAGTTTATACTCCGGGACAGGGGTGTACGAGCAGTACTTC | CASSLYSGTGVYEQYF
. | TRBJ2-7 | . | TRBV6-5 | TGTGCCAGCAGTTACAGGGCCCTCCCCTTAGGCGAGCAGTACTTC | CASSYRALPLGEQYF
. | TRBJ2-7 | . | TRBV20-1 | TGCAGTGCACGACTAGTCTACGAGCAGTACTTC | CSARLVYEQYF